This T cell receptor (beta chain) was profiled in a study of OX40 agonist ivuxolimab in advanced cancers. Study background: An anti-OX40 (CD134) antibody with agonistic activity, ivuxolimab, was administered to patients. A male proportion of 82.7% was recorded, with mean age around 64 years and range roughly 23 to 85. Administration of intravenous ivuxolimab to patients occurred every 2 weeks at 0.01 to 10 mg/kg. Study outcomes and limitations: In the expanded peripheral T cells, antigen specificity was never determined.

J gave up 4 bases and V 4 bases, and 4 bases lay outside the gene matches. CDR3 size: 14 residues. Per the germline V gene, CDR1 is SGHNT and CDR2 is YYREEE (reference sequence). TCRdb keeps only in-frame clones here, not all; method: immunoSEQ multiplex PCR. The table includes over 75,000 clones, approximately 90% detected once. As regards this clone: Its specificity is not known.

The V gene is TRBV5-4, the J gene TRBJ2-2, with TRBD1 identical over 7 bases. The origin of this receptor is an adult with an advanced solid tumor such as melanoma, head and neck, liver or kidney cancer. The material was CD4+ or CD8+ T cells sorted from blood, obtained in a trial of the OX40 agonist ivuxolimab. CDR3 DNA: TGTGCCAGCAGCCCCGGGACAGTCACCGGGGAGCTGTTTTTT. It encodes CASSPGTVTGELFF.